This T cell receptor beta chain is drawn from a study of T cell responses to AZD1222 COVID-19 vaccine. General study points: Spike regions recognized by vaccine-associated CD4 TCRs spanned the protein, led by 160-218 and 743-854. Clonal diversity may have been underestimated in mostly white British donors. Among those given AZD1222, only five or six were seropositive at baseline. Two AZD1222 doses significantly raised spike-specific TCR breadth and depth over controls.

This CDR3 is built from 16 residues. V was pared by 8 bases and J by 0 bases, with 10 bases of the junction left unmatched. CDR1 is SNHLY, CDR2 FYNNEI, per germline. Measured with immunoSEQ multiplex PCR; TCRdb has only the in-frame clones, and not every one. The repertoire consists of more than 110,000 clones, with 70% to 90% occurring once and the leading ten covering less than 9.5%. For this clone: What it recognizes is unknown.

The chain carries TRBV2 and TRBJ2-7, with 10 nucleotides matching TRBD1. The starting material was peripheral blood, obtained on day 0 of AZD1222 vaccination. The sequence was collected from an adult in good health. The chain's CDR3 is CASRQGAGGSSYEQYF. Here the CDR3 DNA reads TGTGCCAGCCGACAGGGGGCTGGCGGAAGCTCCTACGAGCAGTACTTC.